This passage covers 5 T cell receptor beta chains from one sample sequenced in a study of T cell responses to AZD1222 COVID-19 vaccine. The table came from immunoSEQ multiplex PCR; TCRdb's copy has only in-frame clones and leaves some out. The table includes 98,000 or so clones, roughly 80% detected once. Sequencing used peripheral blood, obtained 28 days after the second AZD1222 dose. Every receptor here comes from an adult who received the AZD1222 COVID-19 vaccine.

The rearrangement links TRBV19 to TRBJ1-3; D might be TRBD1 (6 bases). Between the trimmed V and J ends, which lost 7 bases and 6 bases, there was a span of 16 bases. Germline V gene data show CDR1 as LNHDA and CDR2 as SQIVND (reference sequence). The CDR3 loop spans 14 amino acids. The CDR3 DNA is TGTGCCAGTACCACCTCGGACAGCCTAAACACCATATATTTT. This codes for CASTTSDSLNTIYF.

The chain has TRBV4-3 and TRBJ2-1, with D perhaps TRBD2 (6 bases). Germline CDR1 LGHNA, CDR2 YSLEER. V was clipped by 1 base and J by 3 bases, with 10 bases between them. The CDR3 runs to 15 residues. CDR3 sequence (DNA): TGCGCCAGCAGCCAAGGGGCTAGCGTCTACAATGAGCAGTTCTTC. This translates into CASSQGASVYNEQFF.

The rearrangement links TRBV19 to TRBJ2-3; 8 nucleotides match TRBD2. Losses at the gene ends were 0 bases for V and 2 bases for J; bases not matched to a gene: 13. Per germline, CDR1 LNHDA and CDR2 SQIVND (reference sequence). The length of the CDR3 is 19 residues. For the CDR3, the DNA is TGTGCCAGTAGTATAGATCGCAGTGGTAGCGGGGCCTTCACAGATACGCAGTATTTT. The encoded protein is CASSIDRSGSGAFTDTQYF.

In this sample, this clone turned up once. V gene TRBV11-2 combines with J gene TRBJ2-5; the match to TRBD1 covers 10 bases. V was clipped by 5 bases and J by 10 bases; unmatched bases: 10. The CDR3 totals 14 residues. Germline values: CDR1 SGHAT, CDR2 FQNNGV. In DNA, the CDR3 is TGTGCCAGCAGCCGGGGACAGGGGATAGGGGACCAGTACTTC. This sequence encodes CASSRGQGIGDQYF.

V is TRBV5-5 and J is TRBJ1-3; D uncertain. Germline CDR1 and CDR2: SGHKS and YYEKEE (reference sequence). This CDR3 spans 16 amino acids. V was clipped by 0 bases and J by 0 bases, with 10 bases between them. Here the CDR3 reads CASSLGPRTSGNTIYF. The CDR3 DNA reads as TGTGCCAGCAGCTTGGGACCCCGGACCTCTGGAAACACCATATATTTT.